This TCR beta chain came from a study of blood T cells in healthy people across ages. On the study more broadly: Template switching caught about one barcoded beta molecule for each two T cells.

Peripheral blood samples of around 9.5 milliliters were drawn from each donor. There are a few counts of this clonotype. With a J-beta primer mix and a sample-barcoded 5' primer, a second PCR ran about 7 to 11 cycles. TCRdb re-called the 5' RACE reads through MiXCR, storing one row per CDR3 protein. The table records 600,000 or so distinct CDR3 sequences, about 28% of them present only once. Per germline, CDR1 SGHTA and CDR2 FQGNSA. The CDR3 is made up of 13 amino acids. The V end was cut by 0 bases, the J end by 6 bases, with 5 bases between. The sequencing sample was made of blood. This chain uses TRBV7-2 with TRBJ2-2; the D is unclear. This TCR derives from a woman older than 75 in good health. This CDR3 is CASSLAASGELFF. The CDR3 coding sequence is TGTGCCAGCAGCTTAGCAGCATCCGGGGAGCTGTTTTTT.